Each of the 14 T cell receptor beta chains below was sequenced from the same sample in a study of T cell repertoires in cytomegalovirus infection. TCRdb analysed the reads with MiXCR anew, one entry per CDR3 protein. The sample consists of fewer than 650,000 distinct CDR3 sequences, around 40% of them appearing once. These receptors' targets are unknown. Sequenced here: cultured PBMCs, sampled from culture after CMV antigen stimulation. These receptors originate from a human donor in good health (CMV status not recorded). Some clones in this sample may be carry-over from other donors' samples.

This chain uses TRBV10-3 with TRBJ2-3; D is unclear. Per germline, CDR1 ENHRY and CDR2 SYGVKD. The CDR3 length is 14 residues. Trimming took off 3 bases at V and 3 bases at J, with 10 bases between the two ends. CDR3: CAISDDPRTDTQYF. The DNA of the CDR3 is TGTGCCATCAGTGACGACCCGAGGACAGATACGCAGTATTTT.

The sample holds many counts of this clonotype. This sequence joins TRBV7-2 and TRBJ2-1; no clear D. Germline V CDR1 and CDR2: SGHTA, FQGNSA. The CDR3 sequence is 14 residues long. V gave up 1 base and J gave up 3 bases, with 7 bases separating them. The CDR3: CASSLVLVYNEQFF. DNA of the CDR3: TGTGCCAGCAGCTTAGTTCTTGTCTACAATGAGCAGTTCTTC.

This clonotype appeared a few times. The chain joins TRBV12-3 or TRBV12-4 to TRBJ2-5; weak D call: TRBD2 (7 bases). The V end was cut by 3 bases, the J end by 5 bases, with 19 bases between. The CDR3 covers 16 residues. CDR3 coding DNA: TGTGCCAGCAGTTTCTTTAATGGGGGGGCCGTGGAGACCCAGTACTTC. Translated: CASSFFNGGAVETQYF.

This clonotype was picked up a small number of times. This sequence joins TRBV6-5 and TRBJ2-2; D not certain. Germline V gene lookup returns CDR1 MNHEY and CDR2 SVGAGI. The CDR3 covers 14 residues. The ends were cut back, 6 bases at V and 5 bases at J, with 13 bases in the middle. Written as DNA, the CDR3 is TGTGCCAGCAGCCGGGCCCCCCGAACCGGGGAGCTGTTTTTT. Translation gives CASSRAPRTGELFF.

This chain uses TRBV5-1 with TRBJ2-7; 12 positions match TRBD1. This CDR3 region has 14 residues. Unmatched junction bases numbered 5, after V lost 5 bases and J lost 5 bases. Germline CDR1 SGHRS, CDR2 YFSETQ. The CDR3 sequence: CASSGTGGRDEQYF. For the CDR3, the DNA is TGCGCCAGCAGTGGGACAGGGGGCCGCGACGAGCAGTACTTC.

This clonotype was picked up a small number of times. This chain connects TRBV12-3 or TRBV12-4 to TRBJ2-1; the match to TRBD2 covers 10 bases. Trimming at V came to 5 bases and at J to 9 bases, leaving 13 bases not matched to a gene. The CDR3 covers 16 residues. The CDR3 loop is CASSPSGVAGGVEQFF. CDR3 DNA sequence: TGTGCCAGCAGTCCGAGCGGGGTAGCGGGAGGAGTTGAGCAGTTCTTC.

This clonotype was counted between two and nine times. J is TRBJ2-3 and V is TRBV19, with 7 bases matching TRBD2. Germline values: CDR1 LNHDA, CDR2 SQIVND (reference sequence). The CDR3 is 15 amino acids. V lost 3 bases to trimming and J lost 5 bases; unmatched junction nucleotides: 8. This CDR3 is CASSMSAGVRDTQYF. In DNA form, the CDR3 reads TGTGCCAGTAGTATGTCTGCGGGAGTAAGAGATACGCAGTATTTT.

This clonotype appeared once. This chain joins TRBV4-1 and TRBJ2-1; D perhaps matches TRBD2 (5 bases). V was shortened by 3 bases and J by 0 bases, with 15 bases between the two germline ends. This CDR3 region has 17 residues. The germline CDR1 and CDR2 sequences are MGHRA and YSYEKL. CDR3 loop: CASSQGIASPSYNEQFF. The CDR3 region has the DNA TGCGCCAGCAGCCAGGGTATAGCGTCCCCCTCCTACAATGAGCAGTTCTTC.

In this sample, this clonotype turned up a few times. The CDR3 protein is CASRDVEEQFF. The CDR3 DNA follows: TGTGCCAGCAGGGACGTGGAAGAGCAGTTCTTC. The genes are TRBV2 and TRBJ2-1; D remains ambiguous. This CDR3 has 11 amino acids. V lost 6 bases, J lost 10 bases, and 10 bases lay in between. Germline values: CDR1 SNHLY, CDR2 FYNNEI.

This clonotype was seen many times. The genes are TRBV7-8 and TRBJ2-1, with D perhaps matching TRBD2 (5 bases). CDR3 length: 16 residues. Germline V gives CDR1 SGHVS, CDR2 FQNEAQ. Between the trimmed V and J ends, which lost 3 bases and 7 bases, there was a span of 19 bases. Here the CDR3 reads CASSFRGSGRENEQFF. The CDR3 nucleotides are TGTGCCAGCAGCTTCAGAGGGAGTGGTCGCGAAAATGAGCAGTTCTTC.

The V gene is TRBV15, the J gene TRBJ2-5, with 10 bases identical to TRBD2. The J segment lost 0 bases and the V segment lost 7 bases, leaving 2 bases of the junction unmatched. From germline, CDR1 is LNHNV and CDR2 YYDKDF (reference sequence). The CDR3 contains 14 residues. CDR3: CATKGLAYQETQYF. In DNA, the CDR3 is TGTGCCACCAAGGGACTAGCGTACCAAGAGACCCAGTACTTC.

This clonotype turned up a few times. The chain is built from TRBV12-3 or TRBV12-4 and TRBJ2-5, with 7 bases fitting TRBD1. The CDR3 is 15 residues long. The J segment lost 0 bases and the V segment lost 4 bases, leaving 5 bases of the junction unmatched. Here the CDR3 DNA reads TGTGCCAGCAGTTCTCACCAGGGGGACCAAGAGACCCAGTACTTC. Its translation: CASSSHQGDQETQYF.

V is TRBV20-1 and J is TRBJ2-7, with D perhaps TRBD1 (5 bases). CDR1 is DFQATT, CDR2 SNEGSKA, per germline (reference sequence). The CDR3 has 14 residues. Trimming left V 6 bases short and J 1 base short, with 16 bases between. This CDR3 is CSALTRVSSYEQYF. The DNA for the CDR3 is TGCAGTGCCCTAACCAGGGTTTCATCCTACGAGCAGTACTTC.

The CDR3 loop is CASSLEPAGREAFF. CDR3 DNA: TGTGCCAGCAGCTTAGAGCCCGCGGGCCGTGAAGCTTTCTTT. The chain combines TRBV7-6 with TRBJ1-1, with D unclear. Germline CDR1 SGHVS, CDR2 FNYEAQ. Trimming stripped 1 base from V and 7 bases from J, with 13 bases between. The CDR3 is made up of 14 amino acids.